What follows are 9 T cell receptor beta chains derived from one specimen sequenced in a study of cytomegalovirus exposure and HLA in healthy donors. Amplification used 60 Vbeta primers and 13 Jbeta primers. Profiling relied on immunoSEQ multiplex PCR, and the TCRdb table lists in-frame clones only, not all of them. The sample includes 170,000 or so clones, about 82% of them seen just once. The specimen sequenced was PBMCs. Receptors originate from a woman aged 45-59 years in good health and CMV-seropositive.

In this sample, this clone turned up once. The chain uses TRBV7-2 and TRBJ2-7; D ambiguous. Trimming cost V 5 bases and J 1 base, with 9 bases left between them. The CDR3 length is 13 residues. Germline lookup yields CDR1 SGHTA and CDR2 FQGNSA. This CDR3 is CASSPKYSYEQYF. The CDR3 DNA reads TGTGCCAGCAGCCCTAAGTATTCCTACGAGCAGTACTTC.

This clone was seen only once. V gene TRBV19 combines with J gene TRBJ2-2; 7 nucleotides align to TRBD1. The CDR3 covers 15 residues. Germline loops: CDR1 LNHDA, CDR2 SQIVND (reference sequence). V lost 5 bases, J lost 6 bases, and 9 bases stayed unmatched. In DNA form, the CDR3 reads TGTGCCAGTAGTTTGAACAGGGGTCTGGCCGGGGAGCTGTTTTTT. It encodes CASSLNRGLAGELFF.

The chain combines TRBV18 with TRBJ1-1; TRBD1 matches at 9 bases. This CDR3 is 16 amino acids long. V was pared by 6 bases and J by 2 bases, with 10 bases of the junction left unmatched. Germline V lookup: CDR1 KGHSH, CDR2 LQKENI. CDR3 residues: CASSPPGQGVNTEAFF. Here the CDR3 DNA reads TGTGCCAGCTCCCCCCCGGGACAGGGTGTCAACACTGAAGCTTTCTTT.

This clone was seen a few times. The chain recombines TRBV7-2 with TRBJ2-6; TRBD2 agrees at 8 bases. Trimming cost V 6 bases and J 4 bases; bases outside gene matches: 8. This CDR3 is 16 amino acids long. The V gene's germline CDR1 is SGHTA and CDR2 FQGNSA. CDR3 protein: CASSYSGTPGANVLTF. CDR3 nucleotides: TGTGCCAGCAGTTATAGCGGGACCCCAGGGGCCAACGTCCTGACTTTC.

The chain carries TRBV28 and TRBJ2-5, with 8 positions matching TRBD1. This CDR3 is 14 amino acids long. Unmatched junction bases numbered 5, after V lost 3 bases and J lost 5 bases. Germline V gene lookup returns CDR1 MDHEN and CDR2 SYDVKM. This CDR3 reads CASSFRRGLETQYF. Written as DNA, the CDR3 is TGTGCCAGCAGTTTCCGCAGGGGGCTCGAGACCCAGTACTTC.

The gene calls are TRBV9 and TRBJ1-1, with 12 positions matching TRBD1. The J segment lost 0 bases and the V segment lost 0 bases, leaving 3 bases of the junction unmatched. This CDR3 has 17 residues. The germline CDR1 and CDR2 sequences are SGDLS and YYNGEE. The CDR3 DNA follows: TGTGCCAGCAGCGTAGAAGGGACAGGGGGCGTGAACACTGAAGCTTTCTTT. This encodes CASSVEGTGGVNTEAFF.

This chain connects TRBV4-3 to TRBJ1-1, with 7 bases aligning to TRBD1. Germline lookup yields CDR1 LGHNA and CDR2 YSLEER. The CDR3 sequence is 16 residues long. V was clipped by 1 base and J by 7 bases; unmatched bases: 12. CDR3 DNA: TGCGCCAGCAGCCAAGTCACAACAGGGGTGGATGGTGAAGCTTTCTTT. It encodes CASSQVTTGVDGEAFF.

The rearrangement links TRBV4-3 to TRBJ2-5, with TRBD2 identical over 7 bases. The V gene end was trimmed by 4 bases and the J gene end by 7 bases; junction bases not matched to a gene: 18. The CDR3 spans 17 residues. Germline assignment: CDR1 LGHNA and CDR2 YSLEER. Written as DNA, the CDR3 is TGCGCCAGCAGCCCCGGGGGTAGGGAGGGATGGCTAGGGACCCAGTACTTC. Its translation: CASSPGGREGWLGTQYF.

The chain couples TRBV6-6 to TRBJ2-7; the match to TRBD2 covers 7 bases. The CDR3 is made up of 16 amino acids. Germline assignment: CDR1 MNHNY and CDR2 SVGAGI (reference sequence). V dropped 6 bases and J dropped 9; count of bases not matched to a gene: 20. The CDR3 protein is CASRSTLAVIRGGQYF. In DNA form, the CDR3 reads TGTGCCAGCAGATCTACTTTAGCGGTAATACGCGGGGGGCAGTACTTC.